This T cell receptor beta chain emerged from a study of vaccination and CD4 T cells after COVID-19. In the study overall: Post-COVID sampling occurred a median about 100 days after diagnosis (range 35 to 161).

Sequenced with the Oncomine TCR Beta short-read assay was DNA taken from cultured CD4+ T cells. From the PCR reads, TCRdb called clonotypes with MiXCR, one entry per CDR3 protein. The table includes approximately 17,000 distinct CDR3 sequences, roughly 50% detected once. Treatment denoted: approximately 9-day PBMC culture with coronavirus spike peptide pools or control peptides (ViraFEST assay). Note on this clonotype: Its antigen is not known.

Germline V gives CDR1 MNHEY, CDR2 SMNVEV (reference sequence). With 2 bases removed from V and 0 bases from J, the gap between germline ends came to 17 bases. This CDR3 has 18 amino acids. The specimen sequenced was CD4+ T cells from blood, cultured in vitro. The J gene is TRBJ2-1, the V gene TRBV27; D is unresolved. The source is a human donor who had recovered from COVID-19. The chain's CDR3 is CASSLLRGQRSSYNEQFF. CDR3 nucleotide sequence: TGTGCCAGCAGTTTACTGCGAGGCCAGAGAAGCTCCTACAATGAGCAGTTCTTC.